The clone carrying this T cell receptor beta chain came up a few times. V was shortened by 4 bases and J by 5 bases, with 11 bases between the two germline ends. Per the germline V gene, CDR1 is SGHVS and CDR2 is FNYEAQ. The CDR3 runs 13 residues. This sample was taken from a study of technical replicates of blood from a few donors. Assay used: immunoSEQ multiplex PCR; TCRdb lists only in-frame clones, some missing. The top ten hold approximately 4.5% of the sample, which has tens of thousands of clones, approximately 88% seen once. Source material: PBMCs. The receptor was derived from a human donor in good health. Some clones in this sample may be carry-over from other donors' samples. V is TRBV7-6 and J is TRBJ2-5; no reliable D call. CDR3 bases: TGTGCCAGCAGCTCAACTAATTCGGAGACCCAGTACTTC. Encoded protein: CASSSTNSETQYF.